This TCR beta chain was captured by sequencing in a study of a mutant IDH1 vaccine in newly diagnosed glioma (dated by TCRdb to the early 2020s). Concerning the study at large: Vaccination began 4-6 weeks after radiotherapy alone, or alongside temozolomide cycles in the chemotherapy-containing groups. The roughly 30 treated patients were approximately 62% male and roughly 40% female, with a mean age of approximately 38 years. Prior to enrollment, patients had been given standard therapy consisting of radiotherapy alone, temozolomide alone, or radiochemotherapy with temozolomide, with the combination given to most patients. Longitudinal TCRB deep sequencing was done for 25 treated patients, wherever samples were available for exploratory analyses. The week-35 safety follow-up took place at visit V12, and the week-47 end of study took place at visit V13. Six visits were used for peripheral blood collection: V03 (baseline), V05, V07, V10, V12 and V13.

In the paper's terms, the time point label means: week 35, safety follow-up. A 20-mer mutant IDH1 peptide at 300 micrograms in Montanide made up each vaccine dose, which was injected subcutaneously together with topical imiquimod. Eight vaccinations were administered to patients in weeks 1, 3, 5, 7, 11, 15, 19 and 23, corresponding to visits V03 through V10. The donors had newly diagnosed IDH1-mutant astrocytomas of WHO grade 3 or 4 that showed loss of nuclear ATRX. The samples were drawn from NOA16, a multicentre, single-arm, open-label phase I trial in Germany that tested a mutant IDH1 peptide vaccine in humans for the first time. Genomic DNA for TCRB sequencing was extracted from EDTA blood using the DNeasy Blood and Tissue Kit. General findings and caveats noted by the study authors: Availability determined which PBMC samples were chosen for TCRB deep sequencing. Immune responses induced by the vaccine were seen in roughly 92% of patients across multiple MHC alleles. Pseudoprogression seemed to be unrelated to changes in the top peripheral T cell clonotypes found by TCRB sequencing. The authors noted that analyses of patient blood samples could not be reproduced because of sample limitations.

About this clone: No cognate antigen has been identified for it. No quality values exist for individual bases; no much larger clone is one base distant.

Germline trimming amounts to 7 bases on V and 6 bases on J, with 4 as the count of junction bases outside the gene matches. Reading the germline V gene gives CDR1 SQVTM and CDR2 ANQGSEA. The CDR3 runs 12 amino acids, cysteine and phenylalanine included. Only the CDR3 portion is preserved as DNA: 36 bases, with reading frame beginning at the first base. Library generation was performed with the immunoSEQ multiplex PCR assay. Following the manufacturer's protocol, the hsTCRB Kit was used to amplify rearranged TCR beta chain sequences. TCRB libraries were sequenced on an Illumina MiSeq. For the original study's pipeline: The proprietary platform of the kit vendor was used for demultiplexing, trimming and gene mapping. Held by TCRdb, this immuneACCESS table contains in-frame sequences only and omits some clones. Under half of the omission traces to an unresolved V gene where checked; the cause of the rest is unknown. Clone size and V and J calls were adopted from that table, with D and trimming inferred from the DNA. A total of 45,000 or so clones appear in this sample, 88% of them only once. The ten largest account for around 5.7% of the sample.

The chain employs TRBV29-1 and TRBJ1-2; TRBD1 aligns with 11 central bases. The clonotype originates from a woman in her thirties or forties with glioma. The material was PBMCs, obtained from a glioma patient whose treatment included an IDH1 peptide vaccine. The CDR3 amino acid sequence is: CSERTGGHGYTF. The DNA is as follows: TGCAGCGAACGGACAGGGGGCCATGGCTACACCTTC.